These T cell receptor beta chains were read from a single sample in a study of T-cell memory formation after mild COVID-19. A single record per CDR3 protein comes from TCRdb applying MiXCR to the 5' RACE reads. The data hold around 300,000 distinct CDR3 sequences, with approximately 13% observed a single time. The sequencing input was PBMCs or a T cell subset sorted from them (not recorded which). These receptor sequences come from a man aged 18 to 29 who had mild COVID-19 (a few samples of this study predate the infection). Cell type and time point are not known. The CDR3 runs from the conserved cysteine through the conserved F or W. D genes are given only for firm matches. The listing skips clone size in some rows; elsewhere it reads once, few, many or a size class.

once TRBJ1-1 . TRBV3-1 TGTGCCAGTTGTGATCAGAACACTGAAGCTTTCTTT CASCDQNTEAFF
. TRBJ1-2 . TRBV6-5 TGTGCCAGCAGTTACTCGATGCTCTATGGCTACACCTTC CASSYSMLYGYTF
. TRBJ2-3 . TRBV29-1 TGCAGCGTTGTGTATCCAGCGACAGATACGCAGTATTTT CSVVYPATDTQYF
many TRBJ2-2 . TRBV7-2 TGTGCCAGCAGCTACTACACTACAGGGGAGCTGTTTTTT CASSYYTTGELFF
. TRBJ1-5 . TRBV3-1 TGTGCCAGCAGCCGGGACAATAGCAATCAGCCCCAGCATTTT CASSRDNSNQPQHF
. TRBJ2-1 . TRBV18 TGTGCCAGCTCTCTCAGTTGGCAGGCGGGCGACAATGAGCAGTTCTTC CASSLSWQAGDNEQFF
. TRBJ2-1 . TRBV2 TGTGCCAGCAGTGAGCAGGGGGATCGGGGGGAGCAGTTCTTC CASSEQGDRGEQFF
many TRBJ1-1 TRBD1 TRBV12-3/TRBV12-4 TGTGCCAGCAGCCCTTCTAGAGGGGGCCTCGTGAACACTGAAGCTTTCTTT CASSPSRGGLVNTEAFF
. TRBJ2-1 TRBD2 TRBV7-2 TGTGCCAGCAGCTTAGGGCTAGCGGGGAATGAGGATGAGCAGTTCTTC CASSLGLAGNEDEQFF
many TRBJ2-1 TRBD2 TRBV16 TGTGCCAGCAGCCGAAGCGGGGGTCCCTACAATGAGCAGTTCTTC CASSRSGGPYNEQFF
. TRBJ2-1 TRBD1 TRBV7-9 TGTGCCAGCAGCCACATTCCGGGACAGGGGCCTGATGAGCAGTTCTTC CASSHIPGQGPDEQFF
. TRBJ1-2 TRBD1 TRBV4-2 TGTGCCAGCAGCCAAGGGGCTGGGGGGACAGGGTTCCTTGGCTACACCTTC CASSQGAGGTGFLGYTF
few TRBJ2-7 . TRBV4-2 TGTGCCAGCAGCCAAGGGGGGGATCGGAGGGAGCAGTACTTC CASSQGGDRREQYF
many TRBJ2-7 TRBD2 TRBV7-2 TGTGCCAGCAGCTCCAAGCGGGGTTACGAGCAGTACTTC CASSSKRGYEQYF
. TRBJ2-1 TRBD2 TRBV2 TGTGCCAGCAGTGCTAGCGGGAGGGGATACAATGAGCAGTTCTTC CASSASGRGYNEQFF
many TRBJ2-1 . TRBV5-1 TGCGCCAGCTTAATAGGGGGGAGCTCCTACAATGAGCAGTTCTTC CASLIGGSSYNEQFF
. TRBJ2-5 . TRBV12-3/TRBV12-4 TGTGCCAGCAGTTTTCTCAGGGCTCAAGAGACCCAGTACTTC CASSFLRAQETQYF
many TRBJ2-1 TRBD1 TRBV14 TGTGCCAGCAGCGGGCCTACGGGACAGACCTTATACAATGAGCAGTTCTTC CASSGPTGQTLYNEQFF
few TRBJ1-3 . TRBV10-3 TGTGCCATCAGTAGAACAGGGACCTCTGGAAACACCATATATTTT CAISRTGTSGNTIYF
. TRBJ2-2 . TRBV6-4 TGTGCCAGCAGTGACGAGAAGGGCAGGGTGGCCACCGGGGAGCTGTTTTTT CASSDEKGRVATGELFF
. TRBJ2-1 . TRBV6-2/TRBV6-3 TGTGCCAGCAGTTTCTGGCGGGATGAGCAGTTCTTC CASSFWRDEQFF
. TRBJ2-5 . TRBV15 TGTGCCACCAGCAGAGTTGGGCAAGGGAGTGAGACCCAGTACTTC CATSRVGQGSETQYF
. TRBJ2-3 . TRBV7-3 TGTGCCAGCAGCCCCCTAGCGCCAAGCACAGATACGCAGTATTTT CASSPLAPSTDTQYF
few TRBJ1-2 TRBD1 TRBV20-1 TGCAGTGCTAGCCCCGGACAGGATAGACGCTACACCTTC CSASPGQDRRYTF
few TRBJ2-5 TRBD1 TRBV25-1 TGTGCCAGCAGAGTACAGGGGATGGAGACCCAGTACTTC CASRVQGMETQYF
. TRBJ1-5 . TRBV12-3/TRBV12-4 TGTGCCAGCAGCCGTCTCCTTGGGGGCACCGGTCAGCCCCAGCATTTT CASSRLLGGTGQPQHF
. TRBJ2-2 . TRBV7-6 TGTGCCAGCAGCTTCGTCGGGGAGGACACCGGGGAGCTGTTTTTT CASSFVGEDTGELFF
. TRBJ2-1 . TRBV7-9 TGTGCCAGCAGCTCAGCCCTAGGGGGGTTCTTC CASSSALGGFF
few TRBJ1-6 . TRBV3-1 TGTGCCAGCAGCCAGCCCCCCGGGAGTTCACCCCTCCACTTT CASSQPPGSSPLHF
few TRBJ1-5 . TRBV28 TGTGCCAGCAGTCCATGGGATAGCAATCAGCCCCAGCATTTT CASSPWDSNQPQHF
. TRBJ2-7 . TRBV20-1 TGCAGTGCTTCGACAGGAAACTACGAGCAGTACTTC CSASTGNYEQYF
. TRBJ2-6 . TRBV27 TGTGCCAGCAGTTTGGCCAGGGGGGCCAACGTCCTGACTTTC CASSLARGANVLTF
. TRBJ2-3 TRBD2 TRBV5-6 TGTGCCAGCAGCCACCTAGCGGGGGGTAATACGCAGTATTTT CASSHLAGGNTQYF
few TRBJ1-1 . TRBV12-3/TRBV12-4 TGTGCCAGCAGTTTTACAGATTTTGGCACTGAAGCTTTCTTT CASSFTDFGTEAFF
few TRBJ2-5 . TRBV7-9 TGTGCCAGCACCTCGGGGACCGGAGAGACCCAGTACTTC CASTSGTGETQYF
few TRBJ2-3 . TRBV4-1 TGCGCCAGCAGCCAAGCCGGACCCGGAGGAGACACAGATACGCAGTATTTT CASSQAGPGGDTDTQYF
few TRBJ1-2 . TRBV20-1 TGCAGTGCTAGGTGGCTATATGGCTACACCTTC CSARWLYGYTF
few TRBJ2-1 . TRBV6-6 TGTGCCAGCAGTTACTCCTGGGCGTCTCGGGAGTTCTTC CASSYSWASREFF